This passage covers 23 T cell receptor beta chains from one sample sequenced in a study of regulatory T cells in long-lasting Graves disease. For TCR beta, libraries came from iRepertoire HTBI primers and Arm-PCR of CDR3 regions. MiXCR, applied by TCRdb to the multiplex PCR reads, yields one record per CDR3 protein. The sample contains approximately 690,000 distinct CDR3 sequences, 25% to 35% of which appear only once. Indicated time point: persistent/refractory GD, antithyroid drugs over 5 years with positive TRAb. The TCR library used RNA extracted from PBMCs. The sequenced sample was peripheral blood mononuclear cells (PBMCs), obtained when the disease was refractory, from a patient treated with antithyroid drugs. These receptors came from a female donor with Graves disease.

This clonotype was recorded at least ten times. The rearrangement joins TRBV2 to TRBJ1-5, with TRBD1 matching over 7 bases. Per the germline V gene, CDR1 is SNHLY and CDR2 is FYNNEI. This CDR3 is built from 13 residues. With 6 bases clipped from V and 7 bases from J, the junction kept 6 bases outside the gene matches. The CDR3 DNA sequence: TGTGCCAGCAGCGTGACAGGGAGCCAGCCCCAGCATTTT. Amino acid sequence: CASSVTGSQPQHF.

The chain couples TRBV3-1 to TRBJ1-1, with 8 positions matching TRBD1. The CDR3 loop spans 15 amino acids. V lost 1 base and J lost 5; bases outside the gene matches: 6. Germline CDR1 reads LGHDT; CDR2 reads YNNKEL (reference sequence). As DNA, the CDR3 is TGTGCCAGCAGCCAAGCCGGGACAGGTGATACTGAAGCTTTCTTT. It encodes CASSQAGTGDTEAFF.

The V and J genes are TRBV2 and TRBJ2-5, with D perhaps TRBD1 (7 bases). The J call may not be correct, given that the DNA end is closer to TRBJ2-7. The CDR3 is 15 amino acids. In germline, CDR1 is SNHLY, CDR2 FYNNEI. The CDR3 nucleotides read TGTGCCAGCAGACGTACCAGGGGGGCGGAATACGAGCAGTACTTC. Its protein is CASRRTRGAEYEQYF.

The chain carries TRBV12-3 or TRBV12-4 and TRBJ1-5; TRBD1 is a possible D gene (5 bases). V was cut by 3 bases and J by 4 bases, with 13 bases left in between. CDR3 size: 15 residues. DNA of the CDR3: TGTGCCAGCAGTTTGGGGACGGTGGGGAATCAGCCCCAGCATTTT. Translating it yields CASSLGTVGNQPQHF.

This chain uses TRBV30 with TRBJ1-4, with a tentative D call TRBD1 (6 bases). The V and J ends lost 4 bases and 5 bases respectively, with 11 bases between them. CDR1 and CDR2 (germline): GTSNPN, SVGIG (reference sequence). The CDR3 covers 13 residues. CDR3 coding DNA: TGTGCCTGGATGGAGCAGGGGAATGAAAAACTGTTTTTT. Translation gives CAWMEQGNEKLFF.

For the CDR3, the DNA is TGTGCCAGCAGCGCAAGGACAGGGGATGTAGAACGTTCCTACGAGCAGTACTTC. Translation gives CASSARTGDVERSYEQYF. The chain uses TRBV7-9 and TRBJ2-7, with 9 bases fitting TRBD1. Germline assignment: CDR1 SEHNR and CDR2 FQNEAQ (reference sequence). Trimming took 5 bases from V and 1 from J; bases not matched to a gene: 15. This CDR3 region has 18 residues.

This clonotype was counted at least ten times. The rearrangement joins TRBV2 to TRBJ2-7; a weak D match, TRBD2 (5 bases). There are 13 residues in the CDR3. Looked up from germline, CDR1 is SNHLY and CDR2 is FYNNEI. V gave up 3 bases and J gave up 0 bases, with 6 bases separating them. This chain's CDR3 is CASSEDFSYEQYF. CDR3 nucleotide sequence: TGTGCCAGCAGTGAGGACTTCTCCTACGAGCAGTACTTC.

This clonotype was detected many times. V usage is TRBV28 and J usage is TRBJ1-2; a possible D gene is TRBD1 (6 bases). The germline V gene has CDR1 MDHEN and CDR2 SYDVKM. There are 14 residues in the CDR3. Trimming removed 5 bases from V and 5 bases from J, with 15 bases in between. This CDR3 reads CASSPVGTIYGYTF. CDR3 sequence (DNA): TGTGCCAGCAGTCCGGTAGGGACAATTTATGGCTACACCTTC.

The genes are TRBV20-1 and TRBJ2-4; 10 bases line up with TRBD2. The CDR3 has 18 residues. Germline lookup yields CDR1 DFQATT and CDR2 SNEGSKA (reference sequence). V shed 5 bases, J shed 1 base, and the junction held 14 bases outside the gene matches. CDR3 sequence: CSASIPASGSLAKNIQYF. The CDR3 DNA reads TGCAGTGCTTCAATCCCGGCTAGCGGGAGCCTGGCCAAAAACATTCAGTACTTC.

This clonotype was observed a handful of times. The chain is built from TRBV6-5 and TRBJ1-1, with D possibly matching TRBD1 (5 bases). Per germline, CDR1 MNHEY and CDR2 SVGAGI. There are 16 residues in the CDR3. Trimming removed 2 bases at V and 0 bases at J, with 13 bases between. DNA of the CDR3: TGTGCCAGCAGTTACCTGGGACGGCAAATGAACACTGAAGCTTTCTTT. Its translation: CASSYLGRQMNTEAFF.

The rearrangement uses TRBV11-2 and TRBJ2-2, with TRBD2 as a possible D gene (6 bases). Germline values: CDR1 SGHAT, CDR2 FQNNGV. The length of the CDR3 is 16 residues. Trimming removed 3 bases at V and 3 bases at J, with 14 bases between. CDR3 bases: TGTGCCAGCAGCTTCTCGCGGGGCACCCACACCGGGGAGCTGTTTTTT. It translates to CASSFSRGTHTGELFF. The full variable domain, with the rest looked up from reference TRBV11-2 and TRBJ2-2, is EAGVAQSPRYKIIEKRQSVAFWCNPISGHATLYWYQQILGQGPKLLIQFQNNGVVDDSQLPKDRFSAERLKGVDSTLKIQPAKLEDSAVYLCASSFSRGTHTGELFFGEGSRLTVL.

This chain links TRBV25-1 with TRBJ1-5; D not resolved. The germline V gene has CDR1 MGHDK and CDR2 SYGVNS. The CDR3 is 13 amino acids. V lost 1 base to trimming and J lost 7 bases, with 8 bases between them. The chain's CDR3 is CASSELAGQPQHF. CDR3 bases: TGTGCCAGCAGTGAATTGGCGGGCCAGCCCCAGCATTTT. Combining the CDR3 with reference TRBV25-1 and TRBJ1-5 gives the whole variable domain EADIYQTPRYLVIGTGKKITLECSQTMGHDKMYWYQQDPGMELHLIHYSYGVNSTEKGDLSSESTVSRIRTEHFPLTLESARPSHTSQYLCASSELAGQPQHFGDGTRLSIL.

The chain is built from TRBV6-1 and TRBJ1-2, with TRBD1 matching over 7 bases. This CDR3 spans 11 amino acids. From germline, CDR1 is MNHNS and CDR2 SASEGT. Trimming at V came to 2 bases and at J to 11 bases, leaving 2 bases not matched to a gene. The CDR3 reads CASSEYRGYTF. CDR3 DNA sequence: TGTGCCAGCAGTGAATACAGGGGTTACACCTTC.

This clonotype appeared a few times. The rearrangement joins TRBV7-3 to TRBJ1-1; 7 bases are shared with TRBD1. The CDR3 has 14 residues. J lost 6 bases, V lost 6 bases, and 10 bases had no gene match. The germline gives CDR1 SGHTA, CDR2 FQGTGA. The CDR3 sequence: CASRLTGDRAEAFF. The CDR3 bases are TGTGCCAGCAGACTTACAGGGGATCGAGCTGAAGCTTTCTTT.

This chain uses TRBV29-1 with TRBJ2-7, with D possibly TRBD2 on 5 matching bases. Deletions cut 5 bases from V and 7 bases from J, with 12 bases between. The CDR3 contains 11 residues. Germline V CDR1 and CDR2: SQVTM, ANQGSEA. The CDR3 spells CSVLDPGEQYF. The CDR3 nucleotides read TGCAGCGTTTTGGACCCGGGAGAGCAGTACTTC.

The rearrangement uses TRBV6-5 and TRBJ1-2; weak D call: TRBD1 (6 bases). This CDR3 contains 14 residues. Germline V CDR1 and CDR2: MNHEY, SVGAGI. The germline V and J ends were trimmed by 4 bases and 3 bases, with 12 bases remaining between them. The CDR3, as DNA: TGTGCCAGCAGTTCCGGGGGCGCGGACTATGGCTACACCTTC. This sequence encodes CASSSGGADYGYTF.

This clonotype was observed a handful of times. This chain links TRBV30 with TRBJ1-6; possible D gene TRBD1, 5 bases. Germline CDR1 GTSNPN, CDR2 SVGIG (reference sequence). The V end was cut by 1 base, the J end by 8 bases, with 6 bases between. This CDR3 has 12 amino acids. In DNA, the CDR3 is TGTGCCTGGAGTGAGGGGTATTCACCCCTCCACTTT. The encoded protein is CAWSEGYSPLHF.

The chain is built from TRBV2 and TRBJ1-5; 9 bases are a match to TRBD1. The germline gives CDR1 SNHLY, CDR2 FYNNEI. The CDR3 loop spans 14 amino acids. The J segment lost 1 base and the V segment lost 10 bases, leaving 5 bases of the junction unmatched. DNA of the CDR3: TGTGCCACCGCCGGGACAGGGAGCAATCAGCCCCAGCATTTT. Its protein is CATAGTGSNQPQHF.

This chain connects TRBV15 to TRBJ1-6; D remains ambiguous. Germline CDR1 and CDR2: LNHNV and YYDKDF (reference sequence). The CDR3 spans 14 residues. The V end was cut by 1 base, the J end by 7 bases, with 8 bases between. CDR3 DNA: TGTGCCACCAGCAGAGTAGGATCGAATTCACCCCTCCACTTT. This encodes CATSRVGSNSPLHF.

This clonotype was observed many times. The chain joins TRBV28 to TRBJ1-1, with D maybe TRBD1 (5 bases). CDR1 is MDHEN and CDR2 is SYDVKM in the germline V gene. Trimming removed 10 bases from V and 2 bases from J, with 11 bases in between. The CDR3 consists of 12 residues. The CDR3 reads CAILTANTEAFF. The CDR3 DNA reads as TGTGCCATCCTGACAGCTAACACTGAAGCTTTCTTT.

The V gene is TRBV12-3 or TRBV12-4, the J gene TRBJ2-7; possibly TRBD2 for D (6 bases). V was pared by 6 bases and J by 3 bases, with 15 bases between. The CDR3 has 14 residues. CDR3 sequence reads: CASRAAGRHYEQYF. CDR3 nucleotide sequence: TGTGCCAGCAGGGCCGCGGGGAGACACTACGAGCAGTACTTC.

This clonotype has ten or more counts. The J gene is TRBJ1-2, the V gene TRBV6-5; possible D gene TRBD1, 5 bases. The V gene lost 0 bases and the J gene lost 4 bases, with 12 bases spanning the gap. The CDR3 runs 15 residues. Germline-derived CDR1 and CDR2 are MNHEY and SVGAGI. CDR3 amino acids: CASSYSGTVGYGYTF. The CDR3 nucleotides are TGTGCCAGCAGTTACTCCGGGACTGTGGGCTATGGCTACACCTTC.

CDR3 amino acids: CAIRAGQGDGYTF. CDR3 coding DNA: TGTGCTATTCGAGCGGGACAGGGGGATGGCTACACCTTC. The V and J genes are TRBV6-1 and TRBJ1-2; TRBD1 agrees at 11 bases. CDR3 length equals 13 residues. Germline lookup yields CDR1 MNHNS and CDR2 SASEGT.